The 3 T cell receptor beta chains below come from one sample, sequenced in a study of blood T cell repertoires in COVID-19. Libraries were prepared by immunoSEQ multiplex PCR; TCRdb keeps only in-frame clonotypes and omits some of them. The table shows fewer than 200,000 clones, with roughly 86% occurring only once. Sequencing was performed on peripheral blood. The source is a woman in her forties or fifties with acute or convalescent COVID-19.

This clone was detected only a few times. The J gene is TRBJ1-2, the V gene TRBV5-1; TRBD1 agrees at 7 bases. From germline, CDR1 is SGHRS and CDR2 YFSETQ. Germline trimming cut 0 bases from V and 2 bases from J; bases unmatched to any gene: 4. The length of the CDR3 is 15 residues. CDR3 nucleotide sequence: TGCGCCAGCAGCTTGGCCGACAGGGTCAACTATGGCTACACCTTC. Amino acid sequence: CASSLADRVNYGYTF.

The chain is built from TRBV7-9 and TRBJ1-1; D is possibly TRBD1 (6 bases). Germline V gene data show CDR1 as SEHNR and CDR2 as FQNEAQ (reference sequence). The V end was cut by 0 bases, the J end by 9 bases, with 8 bases between. The CDR3 totals 12 residues. CDR3 in DNA: TGTGCCAGCAGCTTAGCAACAGGGAAAGCTTTCTTT. This codes for CASSLATGKAFF.

The chain couples TRBV5-6 to TRBJ1-3, with D unresolved. The CDR3 is made up of 12 amino acids. V lost 4 bases, J lost 9 bases, and 11 bases lay in between. Looked up from germline, CDR1 is SGHDT and CDR2 is YYEEEE. CDR3 sequence: CASSTPPSTIYF. The CDR3 region has the DNA TGTGCCAGCAGCACACCCCCCAGCACCATATATTTT.